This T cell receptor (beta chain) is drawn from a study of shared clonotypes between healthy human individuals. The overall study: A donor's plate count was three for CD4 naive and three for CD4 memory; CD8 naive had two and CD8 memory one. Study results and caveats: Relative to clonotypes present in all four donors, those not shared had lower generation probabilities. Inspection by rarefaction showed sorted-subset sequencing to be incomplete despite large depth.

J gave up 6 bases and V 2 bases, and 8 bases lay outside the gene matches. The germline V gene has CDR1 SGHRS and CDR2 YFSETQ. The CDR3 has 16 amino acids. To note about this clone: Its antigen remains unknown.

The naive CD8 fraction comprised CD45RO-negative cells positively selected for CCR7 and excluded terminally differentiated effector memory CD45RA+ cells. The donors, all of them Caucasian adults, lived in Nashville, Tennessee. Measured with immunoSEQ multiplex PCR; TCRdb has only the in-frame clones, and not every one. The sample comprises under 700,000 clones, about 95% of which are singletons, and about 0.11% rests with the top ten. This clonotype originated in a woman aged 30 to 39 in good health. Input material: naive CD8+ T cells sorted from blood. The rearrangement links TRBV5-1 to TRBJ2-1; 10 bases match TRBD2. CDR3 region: CASSLQIAGGVNEQFF. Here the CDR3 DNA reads TGCGCCAGCAGCTTACAGATAGCGGGAGGAGTCAATGAGCAGTTCTTC.